Listed here are 23 T cell receptor beta chains from one sample, sequenced in a study of CD8 T cells in ankylosing spondylitis. TCRdb ran MiXCR on the 5' RACE reads and lists one entry per CDR3 protein. The sample lists about 190,000 distinct CDR3 sequences; around 13% were seen once. Sequencing used blood, either unsorted or a sorted T cell fraction (not recorded which). All receptors come from a female donor with ankylosing spondylitis or in good health (not recorded which).

This clonotype was found a few times. The V gene is TRBV7-8, the J gene TRBJ2-3; D gene uncertain. This CDR3 is 15 amino acids long. Trimming pared 7 bases from V and 1 base from J, leaving 15 bases between. Germline-derived CDR1 and CDR2 are SGHVS and FQNEAQ. CDR3: CASTPRRWGTDTQYF. CDR3 nucleotide sequence: TGTGCCAGCACCCCTCGGCGGTGGGGCACAGATACGCAGTATTTT.

This clonotype was found a few times. The chain uses TRBV19 and TRBJ1-1; a possible D gene is TRBD1 (5 bases). Trimming took off 5 bases at V and 4 bases at J, with 14 bases between the two ends. Germline V gives CDR1 LNHDA, CDR2 SQIVND (reference sequence). The CDR3 covers 14 residues. For the CDR3, the DNA is TGTGCCAGTAGTGGGCAGGGAGTGGGCACTGAAGCTTTCTTT. Residues: CASSGQGVGTEAFF.

This chain uses TRBV7-9 with TRBJ2-7; D tentatively reads TRBD1 or TRBD2 (5 bases each). The CDR3 has 14 residues. Trimming pared 1 base from V and 5 bases from J, leaving 12 bases between. Per the germline V gene, CDR1 is SEHNR and CDR2 is FQNEAQ (reference sequence). The DNA of the CDR3 is TGTGCCAGCAGCTTAGTGGGGCCGAGGGACGAGCAGTACTTC. As protein: CASSLVGPRDEQYF.

This clonotype was seen at least ten times. The chain employs TRBV19 and TRBJ1-6; 7 bases match TRBD1. CDR3 length: 16 amino acids. Trimming cost V 3 bases and J 2 bases; bases outside gene matches: 4. Germline V CDR1 and CDR2: LNHDA, SQIVND (reference sequence). This CDR3 is CASSMTGITYNSPLHF. The DNA for the CDR3 is TGTGCCAGTAGTATGACAGGGATCACCTATAATTCACCCCTCCACTTT.

In this sample, this clonotype turned up a few times. This chain joins TRBV5-1 and TRBJ2-7; D uncertain. Germline CDR1 SGHRS, CDR2 YFSETQ. V lost 0 bases and J 3 bases, leaving 13 bases between the germline ends. The CDR3 sequence is 15 residues long. The CDR3 nucleotides are TGCGCCAGCAGCTTGGTTGGCGCAAGTAACTACGAGCAGTACTTC. The encoded protein is CASSLVGASNYEQYF.

Ten or more counts support this clonotype. The chain uses TRBV20-1 and TRBJ2-7; the D gene is possibly TRBD2 (5 bases). There are 11 residues in the CDR3. Trimming left V 1 base short and J 6 bases short, with 7 bases between. Germline assignment: CDR1 DFQATT and CDR2 SNEGSKA (reference sequence). CDR3 amino acids: CSARVATEQYF. CDR3 nucleotides: TGCAGTGCTAGAGTAGCGACCGAGCAGTACTTC.

At least ten counts were recorded for this clonotype. The chain combines TRBV6-4 with TRBJ2-1; the D gene is possibly TRBD1 (6 bases). Germline CDR1 MRHNA, CDR2 SNTAGT. The CDR3 spans 14 residues. The ends were cut back, 7 bases at V and 6 bases at J, with 16 bases in the middle. The CDR3 coding sequence is TGTGCCAGCATGTCAGGGACATCTCCCAATGAGCAGTTCTTC. Its protein product is CASMSGTSPNEQFF.

This clonotype has ten or more counts. The genes are TRBV12-3 or TRBV12-4 and TRBJ1-6; 9 bases align to TRBD1. CDR3 length: 14 residues. V shed 10 bases, J shed 7 bases, and the junction held 8 bases outside the gene matches. The CDR3 nucleotides are TGTGCCACCAAAATTGGACAGGGGAATTCACCCCTCCACTTT. Amino acids: CATKIGQGNSPLHF.

The V call is TRBV5-1, the J call TRBJ2-7, with 7 positions matching TRBD1. The CDR3 has 14 residues. Germline-derived CDR1 and CDR2 are SGHRS and YFSETQ. V was pared by 3 bases and J by 7 bases, with 10 bases of the junction left unmatched. Written as DNA, the CDR3 is TGCGCCAGCAGCTCGGGACAGCCCAAGGTTGAGCAGTACTTC. Translated: CASSSGQPKVEQYF.

Note on this clonotype: The junction and the germline gene differ at one end; a read error may be behind it. The rearrangement links TRBV11-1 to TRBJ2-6; possibly TRBD1 for D (5 bases). Germline loops: CDR1 SGHAT, CDR2 FQDESV (reference sequence). CDR3 length: 18 residues. The CDR3 reads CASSLAQVTYSGANVLTF. CDR3 in DNA: TGTGCCAGCAGCTTAGCGCAGGTTACCTACTCTGGGGCTAACGTCCTGACTTTC. Full variable domain (outside the CDR3, taken from reference TRBV11-1 and TRBJ2-6): EAEVAQSPRYKITEKSQAVAFWCDPISGHATLYWYRQILGQGPELLVQFQDESVVDDSQLPKDRFSAERLKGVDSTLKIQPAELGDSAMYLCASSLAQVTYSGANVLTFGAGSRLTVL.

This clonotype was observed many times. This chain joins TRBV29-1 and TRBJ2-7; D call uncertain. CDR1 is SQVTM and CDR2 is ANQGSEA in the germline V gene. This CDR3 contains 11 residues. Trimming removed 3 bases from V and 3 bases from J, with 6 bases in between. In DNA form, the CDR3 reads TGCAGCGTTGATTCTGGCTACGAGCAGTACTTC. This sequence encodes CSVDSGYEQYF.

There are a few counts of this clonotype. The chain combines TRBV20-1 with TRBJ2-5; maybe TRBD1 (6 bases). V was trimmed by 3 bases and J by 4 bases, leaving 18 bases between them. The length of the CDR3 is 15 residues. Per germline, CDR1 DFQATT and CDR2 SNEGSKA (reference sequence). In nucleotides, the CDR3 is TGCAGTGCTAGTTTATCCACAGGGTTTCGAGAGACCCAGTACTTC. Residues: CSASLSTGFRETQYF.

This clonotype was recorded many times. The CDR3 loop is CASSFPHTDTQYF. The DNA for the CDR3 is TGTGCCAGCAGCTTCCCCCACACAGATACGCAGTATTTT. The chain carries TRBV7-2 and TRBJ2-3; D not resolved. Trimming shortened V by 3 bases and J by 2 bases, and 6 bases separated the two germline ends. This CDR3 comprises 13 residues. The germline V gene has CDR1 SGHTA and CDR2 FQGNSA.

This clonotype was detected only a few times. A read error may produce the germline difference seen at one junction end. The chain couples TRBV7-9 to TRBJ2-1; TRBD2 agrees at 9 bases. CDR3 length equals 15 residues. Germline CDR1 and CDR2: SEHNR and FQNEAQ (reference sequence). CDR3 sequence (DNA): TGTGCCAGCAGCCTAGCGGGAAGTCCGAACAATGAGCAGTTCTTC. It yields the protein CASSLAGSPNNEQFF. Full variable domain (remainder filled in from reference TRBV7-9 and TRBJ2-1): DTGVSQNPRHKITKRGQNVTFRCDPISEHNRLYWYRQTLGQGPEFLTYFQNEAQLEKSRLLSDRFSAERPKGSFSTLEIQRTEQGDSAMYLCASSLAGSPNNEQFFGPGTRLTVL.

At least ten counts were recorded for this clonotype. The chain couples TRBV6-5 to TRBJ2-1, with 7 bases matching TRBD2. Trimming took 2 bases from V and 7 from J; bases not matched to a gene: 11. Germline CDR1 MNHEY, CDR2 SVGAGI. This CDR3 contains 16 residues. The DNA of the CDR3 is TGTGCCAGCAGTTACGGATGGCGGGAGATGGGGAATGAGCAGTTCTTC. Translation: CASSYGWREMGNEQFF.

V and J are TRBV7-2 and TRBJ2-1; D is undetermined. Deletions cut 5 bases from V and 9 bases from J, with 11 bases between. The germline CDR1 and CDR2 sequences are SGHTA and FQGNSA. This CDR3 is built from 12 residues. Here the CDR3 reads CASSLVLAEQFF. As DNA, the CDR3 is TGTGCCAGCAGCCTAGTTTTAGCTGAGCAGTTCTTC. Full variable domain (missing parts from reference TRBV7-2 and TRBJ2-1): GAGVSQSPSNKVTEKGKDVELRCDPISGHTALYWYRQSLGQGLEFLIYFQGNSAPDKSGLPSDRFSAERTGGSVSTLTIQRTQQEDSAVYLCASSLVLAEQFFGPGTRLTVL.

This clonotype was found a few times. The chain employs TRBV11-1 and TRBJ2-1; TRBD2 matches at 14 bases. V lost 5 bases, J lost 13 bases, and 25 bases stayed unmatched. The germline V gene has CDR1 SGHAT and CDR2 FQDESV (reference sequence). The CDR3 is 20 amino acids. This chain's CDR3 is CASSPRLAGGPEFPFRIQFF. The CDR3 bases are TGTGCCAGCAGCCCTCGACTAGCGGGAGGGCCTGAGTTCCCATTTAGGATCCAGTTCTTC. Combining the CDR3 with reference TRBV11-1 and TRBJ2-1 gives the whole variable domain EAEVAQSPRYKITEKSQAVAFWCDPISGHATLYWYRQILGQGPELLVQFQDESVVDDSQLPKDRFSAERLKGVDSTLKIQPAELGDSAMYLCASSPRLAGGPEFPFRIQFFGPGTRLTVL.

This clonotype appeared many times. V is TRBV2 and J is TRBJ2-2; D possibly corresponds to TRBD1 (5 bases). The CDR3 totals 13 residues. V was cut by 8 bases and J by 9 bases, with 16 bases left in between. The V gene's germline CDR1 is SNHLY and CDR2 FYNNEI. The CDR3 DNA sequence: TGTGCCAGCTACAGGAGCCTGGGCTGGGAGCTGTTTTTT. Translated: CASYRSLGWELFF. The variable domain in full, completed from reference TRBV2 and TRBJ2-2, reads EPEVTQTPSHQVTQMGQEVILRCVPISNHLYFYWYRQILGQKVEFLVSFYNNEISEKSEIFDDQFSVERPDGSNFTLKIRSTKLEDSAMYFCASYRSLGWELFFGEGSRLTVL.

This clonotype was counted only a few times. This rearrangement joins TRBV18 to TRBJ2-1, with a possible D match to TRBD1 (6 bases). This CDR3 has 14 amino acids. CDR1 and CDR2 (germline): KGHSH, LQKENI. V was cut by 1 base and J by 6 bases, with 10 bases left in between. CDR3 sequence: CASSPQQGGNEQFF. The CDR3 DNA reads as TGTGCCAGCTCACCACAACAGGGTGGCAATGAGCAGTTCTTC.

Regarding this clonotype: This may be a read error, as it is one base from a much larger clone. V gene TRBV20-1 combines with J gene TRBJ2-3; D remains unclear. The CDR3 runs to 17 residues. Germline assignment: CDR1 DFQATT and CDR2 SNEGSKA (reference sequence). The CDR3 nucleotides read TGCTGTGCTAGAGATATGGTCTCATCGCGAAACACAGATACGCAGTATTTT. Translating gives CCARDMVSSRNTDTQYF.

The table lists this clonotype with many counts. The chain links TRBV29-1 to TRBJ2-1; D is unresolved. The V gene's germline CDR1 is SQVTM and CDR2 ANQGSEA. V was cut by 5 bases and J by 0 bases, with 5 bases left in between. The CDR3 sequence is 12 residues long. In DNA form, the CDR3 reads TGCAGCGTTTCACCCTCCTACAATGAGCAGTTCTTC. As protein: CSVSPSYNEQFF.

This clonotype came up many times. This chain connects TRBV5-1 to TRBJ1-2; D uncertain. Trimming left V 3 bases short and J 2 bases short, with 14 bases between. Germline V lookup: CDR1 SGHRS, CDR2 YFSETQ. The CDR3 loop spans 15 amino acids. The CDR3 reads CASSYQNTPNYGYTF. The CDR3 nucleotides read TGCGCCAGCAGCTATCAAAACACACCAAACTATGGCTACACCTTC.

This clonotype was observed many times. The chain recombines TRBV7-9 with TRBJ2-7; possible D gene TRBD1, 5 bases. Deletions cut 7 bases from V and 2 bases from J, with 12 bases between. The CDR3 has 13 residues. The germline V gene encodes CDR1 SEHNR and CDR2 FQNEAQ (reference sequence). CDR3 loop: CASTTTGTYEQYF. Here the CDR3 DNA reads TGTGCCAGCACCACCACAGGTACCTACGAGCAGTACTTC.